Below are 13 T cell receptor beta chains sequenced from a single sample in a study of shared clonotypes between healthy human individuals. TCRdb's table, derived via immunoSEQ multiplex PCR, lists solely in-frame clones and lacks some. The repertoire has about 2.5 million clones, approximately 90% of them found once; the top ten carry 0.37%. The specimen sequenced was naive CD4+ T cells from PBMCs. The subset denotes: CD45RA+ positively selected. The receptor set was obtained from a man aged 18 to 30 in good health. Some clones in this sample may be carry-over from other donors' samples.

The sample holds a few counts of this clone. The chain carries TRBV28 and TRBJ1-1; 7 bases match TRBD1. CDR1 and CDR2 (germline): MDHEN, SYDVKM. There are 13 residues in the CDR3. Trimming removed 5 bases from V and 0 bases from J; junction bases left unmatched: 0. CDR3 coding DNA: TGTGCCAGCAGTGACAGGGTGAACACTGAAGCTTTCTTT. The encoded protein is CASSDRVNTEAFF.

The chain combines TRBV14 with TRBJ1-2; TRBD1 agrees at 7 bases. Germline CDR1 reads SGHDN; CDR2 reads FVKESK. The CDR3 consists of 15 residues. The V and J ends lost 5 bases and 4 bases, in that order; junction bases with no gene match: 10. CDR3 region: CASSLHRGQSYGYTF. The CDR3 DNA reads TGTGCCAGCAGCTTACATCGGGGACAGTCCTATGGCTACACCTTC.

This chain uses TRBV19 with TRBJ2-1, with D perhaps matching TRBD2 (6 bases). Germline CDR1 LNHDA, CDR2 SQIVND (reference sequence). This CDR3 comprises 12 residues. Deletions cut 8 bases from V and 12 bases from J, with 17 bases between. The CDR3 protein is CASGRQNGGQFF. CDR3 coding DNA: TGTGCCAGTGGACGACAGAACGGGGGGCAGTTCTTC.

In nucleotides, the CDR3 is TGTGCCAGCACCCTCCTGCGGGGGGCTGGGGCCAACGTCCTGACTTTC. Translating it yields CASTLLRGAGANVLTF. The genes are TRBV2 and TRBJ2-6, with 8 bases identical to TRBD2. The CDR3 totals 16 residues. CDR1 and CDR2 (germline): SNHLY, FYNNEI. J gave up 2 bases and V 7 bases, and 7 bases lay outside the gene matches.

This clone showed up just once. V gene TRBV5-1 combines with J gene TRBJ1-4; D unclear. V was trimmed by 7 bases and J by 8 bases, leaving 18 bases between them. The CDR3 runs 14 residues. From germline, CDR1 is SGHRS and CDR2 YFSETQ. This CDR3 reads CASHKGEGGEKLFF. The CDR3 DNA is TGCGCCAGCCACAAGGGTGAGGGTGGAGAAAAACTGTTTTTT.

The rearrangement links TRBV19 to TRBJ2-7; 9 bases fit TRBD1. V was pared by 6 bases and J by 4 bases, with 13 bases of the junction left unmatched. Per germline, CDR1 LNHDA and CDR2 SQIVND (reference sequence). The CDR3 loop spans 16 amino acids. The CDR3 reads CASSQGRPGQGYEQYF. CDR3 DNA sequence: TGTGCCAGTAGCCAAGGACGCCCGGGACAGGGATACGAGCAGTACTTC.

The chain employs TRBV29-1 and TRBJ2-7, with D hard to call. The germline gives CDR1 SQVTM, CDR2 ANQGSEA. This CDR3 has 11 amino acids. Trimming took 4 bases from V and 4 from J, leaving 8 bases between them. The CDR3 bases are TGCAGCGTTGGGGTGTCATACGAGCAGTACTTC. Protein product: CSVGVSYEQYF.

The chain joins TRBV10-3 to TRBJ2-2, with 10 positions matching TRBD2. V shed 2 bases, J shed 5 bases, and the junction held 8 bases outside the gene matches. CDR1 ENHRY and CDR2 SYGVKD come from the germline V gene. The length of the CDR3 is 17 residues. For the CDR3, the DNA is TGTGCCATCAGTGAGAGCGGGAGGGCCTTAAGAACCGGGGAGCTGTTTTTT. Protein product: CAISESGRALRTGELFF.

The CDR3, as DNA: TGTGCCAGCAGCGTCGGGAGAATGGGTGAAAAACTGTTTTTT. Its translation: CASSVGRMGEKLFF. This chain joins TRBV2 and TRBJ1-4; D gene unclear. The CDR3 is 14 amino acids. V gave up 6 bases and J gave up 7 bases, with 15 bases separating them. CDR1 SNHLY and CDR2 FYNNEI come from the germline V gene.

J is TRBJ1-2 and V is TRBV6-6, with D uncertain. Per germline, CDR1 MNHNY and CDR2 SVGAGI (reference sequence). This CDR3 has 13 residues. V was pared by 7 bases and J by 9 bases, with 18 bases between. The CDR3 bases are TGTGCCAGCACCTTACGCGGGGAGGGTAGCTACACCTTC. Its translation is CASTLRGEGSYTF.

V usage is TRBV7-3 and J usage is TRBJ2-3, with TRBD2 matching 9 bases. The CDR3 length is 17 residues. The ends lost 3 bases at V and 4 bases at J; junction bases unmatched: 11. Germline assignment: CDR1 SGHTA and CDR2 FQGTGA. The DNA for the CDR3 is TGTGCCAGCAGCTTGACCCCAGCGGGAGGAGGGGCAGATACGCAGTATTTT. Residues: CASSLTPAGGGADTQYF.

The rearrangement joins TRBV12-5 to TRBJ2-1; 8 nucleotides line up with TRBD1. The germline CDR1 and CDR2 sequences are LGHNT and FRNRAP. This CDR3 is 14 amino acids long. The junction had 5 bases not matched to a gene; V was cut back by 1 base and J by 9 bases. The CDR3: CASGLADRGGEQFF. In DNA form, the CDR3 reads TGTGCTAGTGGTTTGGCCGACAGGGGTGGTGAGCAGTTCTTC.

The rearrangement links TRBV19 to TRBJ1-5, with unresolved D. Germline-derived CDR1 and CDR2 are LNHDA and SQIVND (reference sequence). Trimming left V 3 bases short and J 5 bases short, with 8 bases between. This CDR3 has 13 amino acids. The DNA for the CDR3 is TGTGCCAGTAGTATTTCCCCTTATCAGCCCCAGCATTTT. Translated: CASSISPYQPQHF.